Reported below is one T cell receptor (beta chain). It lacks a known antigen. The sample holds no much larger clone one base away, and base qualities are not on file. At the junction V is shortened by 2 bases and J by 7 bases, with 5 bases in between. CDR3 length: 12 amino acids, cysteine to phenylalanine. Of all the DNA, just the CDR3 is kept, 36 bases in frame from base 1. In the germline V gene, CDR1 corresponds to MDHEN and CDR2 to SYDVKM. The trial excluded patients who had a history of autoimmune disease or were on systemic immunosuppression. In every dose cohort, peripheral blood was drawn for TCR sequencing at baseline, cycle 4 day 1, and cycle 7 day 1. Samples came from an open-label, multicenter, first-in-human phase I dose-escalation trial of ivuxolimab. Adults with locally advanced or metastatic melanoma, renal cell, hepatocellular, or head and neck squamous cell carcinoma were enrolled in the trial. Before TCR sequencing, CD4+ T cells and CD8+ T cells from peripheral blood were sorted into separate populations.

This entry is derived from a study of OX40 agonist ivuxolimab in advanced cancers. For context, the study as a whole: Ivuxolimab was an agonistic, fully human IgG2 monoclonal antibody directed against OX40 (CD134), a costimulatory receptor. Intravenous ivuxolimab was administered to patients every 2 weeks at six dose levels: 0.01, 0.1, 0.3, 1.5, 3 and 10 mg/kg. Of the approximately 50 dose-escalation patients, hepatocellular carcinoma was present in around 19, melanoma in around 15, renal cell carcinoma in 9 and head and neck cancer in 9. A male proportion of almost 85% and a mean age of approximately 55 years, ranging from roughly 20 to 80, were recorded for the dose-escalation cohort. Prior anti-PD-1, anti-PD-L1 or anti-CTLA-4 therapy was permitted, and about two fifths of dose-escalation patients had received checkpoint inhibitors. Partial responses were achieved by three dose-escalation patients, of whom one had hepatocellular carcinoma and two had cutaneous melanoma. The purpose of peripheral TCRbeta sequencing was to test whether ivuxolimab changed TCR sequence diversity and led to clonal T-cell expansion. The paper covers the monotherapy dose-escalation part of the phase I ivuxolimab trial, which included N of about 56 patients.

For sequencing of the TCRbeta CDR3 region, genomic DNA was extracted from the sorted cells. TCRbeta CDR3 regions were sequenced using the immunoSEQ Assay. TCRdb re-hosts the immuneACCESS table, in-frame sequences only. Its copies lack some clones; in the studies checked, an unresolved V gene accounts for under half of them, and the cause for the rest is not known. This sample lists about 62,000 clones; about 85% were detected once. Over 3.5% of the sample comes from the top ten. Overall study results and their limits: The antigen specificity of the clonally expanded peripheral T cells was not determined. Partial responders in the 0.1-3.0 mg/kg groups had among the lowest normalized peripheral clonal expansion, especially among CD8+ T cells. After ivuxolimab, more expanded clones were found on average in CD8+ T cells than in CD4+ T cells. Clonal expansion of both CD4+ and CD8+ blood T cells was observed from baseline to week 6 at doses 0.1 to 3.0 mg/kg. Low levels of normalized T-cell clonal expansion were also seen in some patients who did not respond.

This specimen consisted of CD4+ or CD8+ T cells sorted from blood, obtained in a trial of the OX40 agonist ivuxolimab. The V and J segments used are TRBV28 and TRBJ1-4; TRBD1 is possibly the D segment (5 matching bases). The TCR originated in an adult with an advanced solid tumor such as melanoma, head and neck, liver or kidney cancer. The DNA is as follows: TGTGCCAGCAGTTTAGGGGGTGAAAAACTGTTTTTT. This sequence encodes CASSLGGEKLFF.